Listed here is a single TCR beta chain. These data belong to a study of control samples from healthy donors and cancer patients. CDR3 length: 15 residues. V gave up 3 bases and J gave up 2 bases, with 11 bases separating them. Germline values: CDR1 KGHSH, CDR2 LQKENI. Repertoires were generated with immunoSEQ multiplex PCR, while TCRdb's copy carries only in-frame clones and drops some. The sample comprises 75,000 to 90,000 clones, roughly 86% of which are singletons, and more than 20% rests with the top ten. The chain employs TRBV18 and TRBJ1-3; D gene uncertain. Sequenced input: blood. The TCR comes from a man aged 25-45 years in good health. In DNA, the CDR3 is TGTGCCAGCTCACCGGTTAGAGAAACTGGAAACACCATATATTTT. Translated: CASSPVRETGNTIYF.